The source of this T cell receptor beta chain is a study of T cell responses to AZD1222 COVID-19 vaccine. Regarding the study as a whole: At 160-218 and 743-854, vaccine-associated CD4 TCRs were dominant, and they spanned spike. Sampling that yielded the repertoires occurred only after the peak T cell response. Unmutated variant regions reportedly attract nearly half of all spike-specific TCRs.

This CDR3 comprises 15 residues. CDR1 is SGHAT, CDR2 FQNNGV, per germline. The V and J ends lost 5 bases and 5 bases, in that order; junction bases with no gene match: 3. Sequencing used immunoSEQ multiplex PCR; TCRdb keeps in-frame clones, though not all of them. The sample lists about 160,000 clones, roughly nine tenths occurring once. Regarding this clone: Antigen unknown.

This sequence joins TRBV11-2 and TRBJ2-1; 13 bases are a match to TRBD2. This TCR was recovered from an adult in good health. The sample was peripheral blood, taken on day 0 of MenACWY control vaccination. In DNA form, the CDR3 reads TGTGCCAGCAGCCGGACTAGCGGGAGCAACAATGAGCAGTTCTTC. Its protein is CASSRTSGSNNEQFF. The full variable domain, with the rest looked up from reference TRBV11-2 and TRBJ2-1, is EAGVAQSPRYKIIEKRQSVAFWCNPISGHATLYWYQQILGQGPKLLIQFQNNGVVDDSQLPKDRFSAERLKGVDSTLKIQPAKLEDSAVYLCASSRTSGSNNEQFFGPGTRLTVL.